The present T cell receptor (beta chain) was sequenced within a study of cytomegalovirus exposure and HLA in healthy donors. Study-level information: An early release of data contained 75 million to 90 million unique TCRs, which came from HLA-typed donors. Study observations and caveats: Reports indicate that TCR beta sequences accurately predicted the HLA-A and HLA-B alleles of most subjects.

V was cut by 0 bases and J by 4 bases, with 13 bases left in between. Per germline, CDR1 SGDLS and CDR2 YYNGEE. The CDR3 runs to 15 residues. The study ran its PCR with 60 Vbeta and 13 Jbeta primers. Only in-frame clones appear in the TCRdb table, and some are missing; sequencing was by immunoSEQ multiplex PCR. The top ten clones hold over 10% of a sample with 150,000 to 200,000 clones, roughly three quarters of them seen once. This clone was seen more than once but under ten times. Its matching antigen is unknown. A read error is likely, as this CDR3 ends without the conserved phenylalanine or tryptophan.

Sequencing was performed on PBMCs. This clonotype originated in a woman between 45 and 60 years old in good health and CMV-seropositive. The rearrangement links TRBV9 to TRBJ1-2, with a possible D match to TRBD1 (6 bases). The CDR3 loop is CASSVDTGWAYGYTL. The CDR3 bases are TGTGCCAGCAGCGTAGACACAGGGTGGGCCTATGGCTACACCCTC.